What follows is one TCR beta chain and its context. Antigen: not known. Generated by immunoSEQ multiplex PCR, the TCRdb table keeps only in-frame clones and is missing some. The sample consists of tens of thousands of clones, about nine tenths of them appearing once. The data are from a study of OX40 agonist ivuxolimab in advanced cancers. Study at large: People in dose escalation had one of these cancers: hepatocellular carcinoma, melanoma, renal cell or head and neck cancer. Partial responses were achieved by three patients, of whom one had hepatocellular carcinoma and two had cutaneous melanoma. Study conclusions and caveats: Clonal expansion was seen in CD4+ and CD8+ blood T cells by week 6 at 0.1 to 3.0 mg/kg. In CD8+ T cells, expanded clones were on average more numerous than in CD4+.

V gave up 3 bases and J gave up 4 bases, with 15 bases separating them. CDR3 length: 15 residues. Germline V gives CDR1 SGHTA, CDR2 FQGNSA. The source material was CD4+ or CD8+ T cells sorted from blood, sampled in a trial of the OX40 agonist ivuxolimab. This TCR was recovered from an adult with an advanced solid tumor such as melanoma, head and neck, liver or kidney cancer. The V gene is TRBV7-2, the J gene TRBJ2-5, with D perhaps TRBD2 (5 bases). CDR3 protein: CASSLWGEAPETQYF. Here the CDR3 DNA reads TGTGCCAGCAGCTTGTGGGGAGAGGCCCCAGAGACCCAGTACTTC.